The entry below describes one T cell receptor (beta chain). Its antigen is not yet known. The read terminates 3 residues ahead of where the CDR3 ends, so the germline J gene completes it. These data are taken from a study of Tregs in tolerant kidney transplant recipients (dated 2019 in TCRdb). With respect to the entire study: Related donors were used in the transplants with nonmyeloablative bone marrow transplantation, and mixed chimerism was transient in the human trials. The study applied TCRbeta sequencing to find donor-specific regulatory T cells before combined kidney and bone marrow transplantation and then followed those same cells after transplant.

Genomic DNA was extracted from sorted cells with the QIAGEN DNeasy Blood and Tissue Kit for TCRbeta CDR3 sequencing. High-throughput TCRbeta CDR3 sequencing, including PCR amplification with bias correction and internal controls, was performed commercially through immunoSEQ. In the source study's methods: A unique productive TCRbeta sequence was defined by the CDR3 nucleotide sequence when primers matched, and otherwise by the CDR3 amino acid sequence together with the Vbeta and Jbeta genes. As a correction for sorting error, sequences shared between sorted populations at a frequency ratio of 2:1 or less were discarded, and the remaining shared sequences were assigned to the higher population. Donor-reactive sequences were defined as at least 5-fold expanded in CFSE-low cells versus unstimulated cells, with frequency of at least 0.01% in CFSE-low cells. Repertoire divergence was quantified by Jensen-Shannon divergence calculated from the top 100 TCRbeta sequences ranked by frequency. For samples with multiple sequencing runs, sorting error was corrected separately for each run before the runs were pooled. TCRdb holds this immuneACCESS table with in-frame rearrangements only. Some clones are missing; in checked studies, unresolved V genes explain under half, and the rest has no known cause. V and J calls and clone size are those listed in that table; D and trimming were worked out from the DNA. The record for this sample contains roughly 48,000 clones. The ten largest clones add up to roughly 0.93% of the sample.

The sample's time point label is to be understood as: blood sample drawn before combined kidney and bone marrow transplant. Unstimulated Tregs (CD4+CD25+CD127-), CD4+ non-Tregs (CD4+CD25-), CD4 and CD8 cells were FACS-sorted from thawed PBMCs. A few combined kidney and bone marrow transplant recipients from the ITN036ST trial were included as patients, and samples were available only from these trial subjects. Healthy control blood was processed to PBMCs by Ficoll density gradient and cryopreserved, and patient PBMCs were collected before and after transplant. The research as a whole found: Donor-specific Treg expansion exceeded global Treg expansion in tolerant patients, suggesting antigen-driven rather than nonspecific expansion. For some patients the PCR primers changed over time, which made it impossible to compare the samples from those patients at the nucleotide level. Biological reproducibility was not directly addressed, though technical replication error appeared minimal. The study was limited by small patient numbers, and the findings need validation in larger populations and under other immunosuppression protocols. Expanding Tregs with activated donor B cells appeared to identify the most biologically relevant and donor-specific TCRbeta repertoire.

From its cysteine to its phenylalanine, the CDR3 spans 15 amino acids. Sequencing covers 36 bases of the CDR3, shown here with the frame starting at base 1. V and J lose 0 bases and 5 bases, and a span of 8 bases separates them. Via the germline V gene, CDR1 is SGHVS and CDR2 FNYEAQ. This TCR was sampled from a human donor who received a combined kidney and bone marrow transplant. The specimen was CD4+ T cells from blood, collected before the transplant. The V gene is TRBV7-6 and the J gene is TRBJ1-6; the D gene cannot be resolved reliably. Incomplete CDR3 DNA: TGTGCCAGCAGCTTAGCAGCTAAAAATAATTCACCC. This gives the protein CASSLAAKNNSP. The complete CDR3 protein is CASSLAAKNNSPLHF.